This T cell receptor (beta chain) came from a study of regulatory dendritic cells for organ transplantation. Findings and caveats of the study: Regulatory dendritic cells appeared to expand memory CD8+ clones less than mature ones.

This clone has just one count. Antigen specificity is unknown. The V gene's germline CDR1 is SGDLS and CDR2 YYNGEE. This CDR3 has 16 residues. Trimming took 3 bases from V and 4 from J, leaving 20 bases between them. This table comes from immunoSEQ multiplex PCR, and its TCRdb copy is limited to in-frame clones, with some not included. The data contain about 29,000 clones, 75% to 80% of them singletons. This sequence joins TRBV9 and TRBJ2-7; D perhaps matches TRBD2 (6 bases). The sequence derives from a human donor in good health. The sequenced sample consisted of memory CD4+ T cells from blood. Subset of the sample: CD45RO+ memory T cells. CDR3 bases: TGTGCCAGCAGCGGAGGGACTTCCCCCTCGGGTTACGAGCAGTACTTC. The encoded protein is CASSGGTSPSGYEQYF.